This TCR beta chain derives from a study of T-cell memory formation after mild COVID-19. Turning to the study itself: TCR clustering was largely donor specific. Overall study results and limits: Among CD4+ contracting clones, most were CM and EM, and CD8+ ones EMRA. Cross-reactive memory apparently joined, as some responding clones appeared in pre-infection memory. CD4+ bias marked clones expanding day 15 to 37, unlike balanced contracting clones.

The CDR3 is 14 residues long. In germline, CDR1 is KGHSH, CDR2 LQKENI. V shed 3 bases and J 3 bases; nucleotides not matched to a gene: 4. TCRdb ran MiXCR on the 5' RACE reads and lists one entry per CDR3 protein. The data contain under 350,000 distinct CDR3 sequences, around 16% of them seen just once; the ten biggest clones take up about a fifth. To note about this clonotype: Its cognate antigen is unknown.

This chain connects TRBV18 to TRBJ2-7, with TRBD2 matching 8 bases. This TCR derives from a man aged 18-30 years who had mild COVID-19 (a few samples of this study predate the infection). Cell type and time point are not known. Material for sequencing was PBMCs or a T cell subset sorted from them (not recorded which). CDR3 nucleotide sequence: TGTGCCAGCTCACCCAGCGGGGGACTCTACGAGCAGTACTTC. Its protein is CASSPSGGLYEQYF.